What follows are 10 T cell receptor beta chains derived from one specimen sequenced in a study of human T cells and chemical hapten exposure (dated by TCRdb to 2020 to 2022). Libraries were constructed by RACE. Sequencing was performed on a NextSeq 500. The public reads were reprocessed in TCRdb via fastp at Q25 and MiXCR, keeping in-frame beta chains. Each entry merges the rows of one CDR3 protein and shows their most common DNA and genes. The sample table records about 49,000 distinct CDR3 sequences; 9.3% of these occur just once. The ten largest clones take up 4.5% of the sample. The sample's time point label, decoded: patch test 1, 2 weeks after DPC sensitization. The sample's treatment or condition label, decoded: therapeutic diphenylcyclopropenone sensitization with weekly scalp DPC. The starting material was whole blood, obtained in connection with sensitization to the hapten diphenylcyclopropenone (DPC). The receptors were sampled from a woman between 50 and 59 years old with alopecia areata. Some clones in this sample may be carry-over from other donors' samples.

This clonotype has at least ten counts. In nucleotides, the CDR3 is TGTGCCAGCAGCCCGGACGGATACTCCTACGAGCAGTACTTC. It codes for CASSPDGYSYEQYF. The V gene is TRBV7-2, the J gene TRBJ2-7; no reliable D call. This CDR3 spans 14 amino acids. Germline V lookup: CDR1 SGHTA, CDR2 FQGNSA. V dropped 5 bases and J dropped 0 bases, with 11 bases sitting between them.

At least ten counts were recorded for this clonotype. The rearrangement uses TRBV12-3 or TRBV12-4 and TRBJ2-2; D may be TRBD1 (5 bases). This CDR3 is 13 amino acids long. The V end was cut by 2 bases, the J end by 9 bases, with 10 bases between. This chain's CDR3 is CASSLSGARELFF. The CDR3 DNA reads TGTGCCAGCAGTTTATCTGGGGCTCGGGAGCTGTTTTTT.

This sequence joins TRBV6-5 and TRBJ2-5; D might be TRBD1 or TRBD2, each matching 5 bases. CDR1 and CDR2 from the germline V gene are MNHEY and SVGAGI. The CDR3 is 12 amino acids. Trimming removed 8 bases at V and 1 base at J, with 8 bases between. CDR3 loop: CASGGIQETQYF. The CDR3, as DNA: TGTGCCAGCGGGGGAATCCAAGAGACCCAGTACTTC.

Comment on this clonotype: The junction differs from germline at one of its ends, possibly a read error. This CDR3 reads CAGSPNRDIYEQYF. CDR3 DNA sequence: TGTGCCGGCAGCCCTAACCGGGACATCTACGAGCAGTACTTC. This rearrangement joins TRBV11-2 to TRBJ2-7; D is perhaps TRBD1 (6 bases). Germline CDR1 and CDR2: SGHAT and FQNNGV. The CDR3 spans 14 residues.

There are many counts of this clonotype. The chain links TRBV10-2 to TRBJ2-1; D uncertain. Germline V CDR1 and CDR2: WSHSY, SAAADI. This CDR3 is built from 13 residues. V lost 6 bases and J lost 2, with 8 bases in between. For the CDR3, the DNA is TGCGCCAGCAGGGCAGCCACCTACAATGAGCAGTTCTTC. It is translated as CASRAATYNEQFF.

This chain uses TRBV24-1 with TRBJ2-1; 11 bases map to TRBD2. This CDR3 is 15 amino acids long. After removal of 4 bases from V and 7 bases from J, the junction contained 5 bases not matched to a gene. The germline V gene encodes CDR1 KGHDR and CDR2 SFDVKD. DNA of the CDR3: TGTGCCACCAGTGACACTAGCGGGAGACAAAATGAGCAGTTCTTC. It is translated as CATSDTSGRQNEQFF.

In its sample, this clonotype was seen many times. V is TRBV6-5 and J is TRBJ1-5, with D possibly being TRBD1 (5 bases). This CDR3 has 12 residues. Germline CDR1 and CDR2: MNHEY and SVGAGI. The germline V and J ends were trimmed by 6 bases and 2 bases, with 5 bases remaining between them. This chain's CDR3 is CASRQGNQPQHF. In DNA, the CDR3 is TGTGCCAGCAGACAGGGCAATCAGCCCCAGCATTTT.

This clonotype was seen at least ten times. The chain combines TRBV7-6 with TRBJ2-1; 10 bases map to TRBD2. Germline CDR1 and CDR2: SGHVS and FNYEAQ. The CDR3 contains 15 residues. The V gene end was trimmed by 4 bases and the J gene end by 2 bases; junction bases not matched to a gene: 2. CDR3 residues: CASSYLAGAYNEQFF. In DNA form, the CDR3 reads TGTGCCAGCAGCTATCTAGCGGGAGCCTACAATGAGCAGTTCTTC.

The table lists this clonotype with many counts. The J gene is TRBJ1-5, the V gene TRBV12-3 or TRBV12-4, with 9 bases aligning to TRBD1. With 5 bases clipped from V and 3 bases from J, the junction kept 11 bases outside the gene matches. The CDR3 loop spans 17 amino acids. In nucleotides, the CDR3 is TGTGCCAGCAGTCCCTTCCCCGGGACAGGGATCAATCAGCCCCAGCATTTT. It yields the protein CASSPFPGTGINQPQHF.

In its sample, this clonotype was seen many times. DNA of the CDR3: TGTGCCAGCAGTGATTTTGTTTCCGGCGCTGAAGCTTTCTTT. Its translation is CASSDFVSGAEAFF. The chain employs TRBV2 and TRBJ1-1; D gene unclear. V was trimmed by 3 bases and J by 6 bases, leaving 14 bases between them. Germline V lookup: CDR1 SNHLY, CDR2 FYNNEI. The CDR3 loop spans 14 amino acids.